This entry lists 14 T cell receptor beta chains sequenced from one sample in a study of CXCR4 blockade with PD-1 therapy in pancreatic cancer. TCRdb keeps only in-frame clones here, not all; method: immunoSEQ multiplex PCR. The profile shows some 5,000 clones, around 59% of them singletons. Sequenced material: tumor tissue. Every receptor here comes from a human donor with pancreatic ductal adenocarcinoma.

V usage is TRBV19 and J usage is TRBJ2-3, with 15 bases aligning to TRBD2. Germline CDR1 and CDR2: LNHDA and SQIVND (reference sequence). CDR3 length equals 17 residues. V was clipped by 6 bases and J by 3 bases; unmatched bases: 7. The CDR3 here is CASSPGLAGGRTDTQYF. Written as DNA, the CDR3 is TGTGCCAGTAGCCCCGGACTAGCGGGAGGGCGGACAGATACGCAGTATTTT.

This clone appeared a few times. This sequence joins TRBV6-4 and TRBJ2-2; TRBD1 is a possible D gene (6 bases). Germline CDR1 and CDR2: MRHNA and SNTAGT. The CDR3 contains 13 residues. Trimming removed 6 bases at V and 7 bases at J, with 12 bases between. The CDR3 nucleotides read TGTGCCAGCAGATTACAGGGCAGCGGGGAGCTGTTTTTT. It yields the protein CASRLQGSGELFF.

For the CDR3, the DNA is TGTGCCAGCTCACCTTCCCAGGGCGGAGACAATGAGCAGTTCTTC. It is translated as CASSPSQGGDNEQFF. V and J are TRBV18 and TRBJ2-1; the D gene is possibly TRBD1 (5 bases). Germline assignment: CDR1 KGHSH and CDR2 LQKENI. V shed 3 bases and J shed 5 bases, with 14 bases lying between them. This CDR3 is built from 15 residues.

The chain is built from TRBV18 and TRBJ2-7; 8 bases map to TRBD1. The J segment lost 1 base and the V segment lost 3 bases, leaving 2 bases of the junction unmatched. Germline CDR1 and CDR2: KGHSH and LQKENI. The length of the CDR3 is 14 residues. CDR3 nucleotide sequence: TGTGCCAGCTCACCTGGGGACAGGTCCTACGAGCAGTACTTC. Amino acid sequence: CASSPGDRSYEQYF.

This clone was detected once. CDR3 DNA sequence: TGTGCCAGCTCGCGTACAGGGGGGAACACTGAAGCTTTCTTT. Its translation is CASSRTGGNTEAFF. The chain recombines TRBV18 with TRBJ1-1; TRBD1 agrees at 8 bases. V gave up 6 bases and J gave up 1 base; unmatched junction bases: 4. This CDR3 contains 14 residues. Germline loops: CDR1 KGHSH, CDR2 LQKENI.

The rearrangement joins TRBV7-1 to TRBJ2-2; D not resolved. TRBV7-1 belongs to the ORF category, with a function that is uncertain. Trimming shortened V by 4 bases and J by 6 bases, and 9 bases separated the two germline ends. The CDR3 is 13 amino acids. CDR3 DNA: TGTGCCAGCAGCTTAGAAAGGTCCGGGGAGCTGTTTTTT. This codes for CASSLERSGELFF.

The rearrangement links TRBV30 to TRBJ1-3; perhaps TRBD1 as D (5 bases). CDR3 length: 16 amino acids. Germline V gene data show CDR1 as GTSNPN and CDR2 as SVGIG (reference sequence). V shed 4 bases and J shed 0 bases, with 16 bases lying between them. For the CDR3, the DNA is TGTGCCTGGATCGGTATTCTACAGGACTCTGGAAACACCATATATTTT. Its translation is CAWIGILQDSGNTIYF.

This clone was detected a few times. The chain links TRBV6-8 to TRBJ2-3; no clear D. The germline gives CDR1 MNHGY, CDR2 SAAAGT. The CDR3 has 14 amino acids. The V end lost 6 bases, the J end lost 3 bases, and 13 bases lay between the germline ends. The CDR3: CASSSTEETDTQYF. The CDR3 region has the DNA TGTGCCAGCAGCTCGACTGAGGAAACAGATACGCAGTATTTT.

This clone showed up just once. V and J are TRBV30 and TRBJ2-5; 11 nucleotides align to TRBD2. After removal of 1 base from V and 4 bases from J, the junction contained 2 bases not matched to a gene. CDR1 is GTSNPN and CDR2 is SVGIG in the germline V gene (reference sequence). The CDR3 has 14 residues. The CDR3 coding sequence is TGTGCCTGGAGTGCCGGACTAGCGGGAGAGACCCAGTACTTC. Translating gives CAWSAGLAGETQYF.

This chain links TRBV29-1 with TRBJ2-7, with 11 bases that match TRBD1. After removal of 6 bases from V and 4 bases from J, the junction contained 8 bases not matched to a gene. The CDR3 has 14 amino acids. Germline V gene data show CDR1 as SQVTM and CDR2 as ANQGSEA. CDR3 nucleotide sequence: TGCAGCGTCCTATCCGGGACAGGGGGATACGAGCAGTACTTC. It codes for CSVLSGTGGYEQYF.

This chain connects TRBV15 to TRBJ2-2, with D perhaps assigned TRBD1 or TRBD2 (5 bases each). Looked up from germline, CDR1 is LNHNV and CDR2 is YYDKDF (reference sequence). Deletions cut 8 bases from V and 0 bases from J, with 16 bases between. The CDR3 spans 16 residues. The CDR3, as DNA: TGTGCCACCCAACCGGGGCAGGGAGCGAACACCGGGGAGCTGTTTTTT. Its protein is CATQPGQGANTGELFF.

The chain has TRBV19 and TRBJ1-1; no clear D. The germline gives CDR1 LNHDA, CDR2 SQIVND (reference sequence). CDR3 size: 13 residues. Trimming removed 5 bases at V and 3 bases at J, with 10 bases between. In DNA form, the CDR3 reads TGTGCCAGTAGTCGGGTCGGGGACACTGAAGCTTTCTTT. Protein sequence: CASSRVGDTEAFF.

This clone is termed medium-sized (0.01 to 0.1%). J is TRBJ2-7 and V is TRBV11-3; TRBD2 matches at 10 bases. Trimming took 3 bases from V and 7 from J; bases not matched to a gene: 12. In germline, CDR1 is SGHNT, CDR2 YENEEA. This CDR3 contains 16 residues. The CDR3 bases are TGTGCCAGCAGCTTCGAAGCGGGAGGGGTGACGGGGGAGCAGTACTTC. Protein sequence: CASSFEAGGVTGEQYF.

The chain's CDR3 is CASSFGGPGEKLFF. The CDR3 DNA is TGCGCCAGCAGCTTCGGGGGGCCGGGAGAAAAACTGTTTTTT. The chain links TRBV5-1 to TRBJ1-4; D might be TRBD1 (6 bases). There are 14 residues in the CDR3. Trimming shortened V by 2 bases and J by 8 bases, and 13 bases separated the two germline ends. Looked up from germline, CDR1 is SGHRS and CDR2 is YFSETQ.